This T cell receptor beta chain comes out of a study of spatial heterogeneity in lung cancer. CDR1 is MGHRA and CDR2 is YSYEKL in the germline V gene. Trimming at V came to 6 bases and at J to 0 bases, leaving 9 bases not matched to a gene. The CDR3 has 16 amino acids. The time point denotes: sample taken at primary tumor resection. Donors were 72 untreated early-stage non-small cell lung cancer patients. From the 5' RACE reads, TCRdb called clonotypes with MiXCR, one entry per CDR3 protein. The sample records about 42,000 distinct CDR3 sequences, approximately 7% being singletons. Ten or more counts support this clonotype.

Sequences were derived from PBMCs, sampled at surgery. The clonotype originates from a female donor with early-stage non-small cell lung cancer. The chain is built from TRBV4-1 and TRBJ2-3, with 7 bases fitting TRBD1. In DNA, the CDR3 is TGCGCCAGCAGAGCAGGGGACAGAAGTAGCACAGATACGCAGTATTTT. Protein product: CASRAGDRSSTDTQYF.